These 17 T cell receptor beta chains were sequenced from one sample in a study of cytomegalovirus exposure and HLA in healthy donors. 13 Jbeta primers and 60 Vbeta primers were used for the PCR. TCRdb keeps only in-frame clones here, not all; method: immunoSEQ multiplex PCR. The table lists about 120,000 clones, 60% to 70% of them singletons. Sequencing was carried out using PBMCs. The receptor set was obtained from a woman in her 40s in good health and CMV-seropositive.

The chain's CDR3 is CASSIGGTGIHLTAGTTYEQYF. CDR3 coding DNA: TGTGCCAGTAGTATAGGGGGGACAGGGATACACCTCACCGCCGGTACCACCTACGAGCAGTACTTC. This chain uses TRBV19 with TRBJ2-7, with TRBD1 matching 9 bases. The CDR3 is made up of 22 amino acids. V was clipped by 1 base and J by 2 bases; unmatched bases: 24. Looked up from germline, CDR1 is LNHDA and CDR2 is SQIVND (reference sequence).

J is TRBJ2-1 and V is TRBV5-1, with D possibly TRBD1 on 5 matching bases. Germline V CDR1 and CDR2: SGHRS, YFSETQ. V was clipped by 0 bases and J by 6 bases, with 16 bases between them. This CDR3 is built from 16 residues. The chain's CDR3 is CASSLEQGAGLNEQFF. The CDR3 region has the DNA TGCGCCAGCAGCTTGGAGCAGGGCGCCGGGCTCAATGAGCAGTTCTTC.

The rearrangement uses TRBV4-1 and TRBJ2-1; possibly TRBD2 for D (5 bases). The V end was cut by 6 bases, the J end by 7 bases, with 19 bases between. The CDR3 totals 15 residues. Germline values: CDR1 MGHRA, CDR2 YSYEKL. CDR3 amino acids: CASSRFEGVDNEQFF. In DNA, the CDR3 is TGCGCCAGCAGTCGTTTTGAGGGTGTGGATAATGAGCAGTTCTTC.

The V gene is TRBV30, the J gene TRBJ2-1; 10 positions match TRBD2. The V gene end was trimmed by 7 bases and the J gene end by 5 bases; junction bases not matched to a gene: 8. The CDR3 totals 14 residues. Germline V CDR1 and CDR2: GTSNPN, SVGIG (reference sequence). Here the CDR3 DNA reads TGTGCCTCCCAGGGACTAGCGAGGAACAATGAGCAGTTCTTC. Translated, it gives CASQGLARNNEQFF.

The CDR3 spells CAISESEGRSPYGYTF. In nucleotides, the CDR3 is TGTGCCATCAGTGAGTCTGAGGGCAGGAGCCCCTATGGCTACACCTTC. This sequence joins TRBV10-3 and TRBJ1-2; no clear D gene. V gave up 0 bases and J gave up 4 bases, with 15 bases separating them. The CDR3 totals 16 residues. In germline, CDR1 is ENHRY, CDR2 SYGVKD.

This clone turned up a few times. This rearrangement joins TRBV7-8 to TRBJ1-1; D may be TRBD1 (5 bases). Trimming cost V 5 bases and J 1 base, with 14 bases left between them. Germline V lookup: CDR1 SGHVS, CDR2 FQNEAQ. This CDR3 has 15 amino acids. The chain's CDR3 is CASSEHGGANTEAFF. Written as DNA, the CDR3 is TGTGCCAGCAGCGAGCACGGAGGGGCGAACACTGAAGCTTTCTTT.

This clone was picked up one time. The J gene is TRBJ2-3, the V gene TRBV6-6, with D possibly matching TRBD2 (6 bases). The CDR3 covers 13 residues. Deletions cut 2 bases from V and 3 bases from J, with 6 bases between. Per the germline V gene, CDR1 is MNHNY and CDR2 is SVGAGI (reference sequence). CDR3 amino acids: CASSYGGTDTQYF. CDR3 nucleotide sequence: TGTGCCAGCAGTTACGGGGGGACAGATACGCAGTATTTT.

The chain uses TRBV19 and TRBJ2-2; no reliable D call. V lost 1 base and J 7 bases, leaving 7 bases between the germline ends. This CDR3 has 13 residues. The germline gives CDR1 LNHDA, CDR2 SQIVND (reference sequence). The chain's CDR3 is CASSIGSVGELFF. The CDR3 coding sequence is TGTGCCAGTAGTATAGGCTCGGTCGGGGAGCTGTTTTTT.

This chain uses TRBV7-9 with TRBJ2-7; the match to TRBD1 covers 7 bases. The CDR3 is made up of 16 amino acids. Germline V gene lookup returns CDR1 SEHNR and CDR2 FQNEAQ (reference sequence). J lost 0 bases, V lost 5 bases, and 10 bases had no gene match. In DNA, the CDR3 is TGTGCCAGCAGCCGAGTTGGGACAGTTAGCTCCTACGAGCAGTACTTC. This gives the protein CASSRVGTVSSYEQYF.

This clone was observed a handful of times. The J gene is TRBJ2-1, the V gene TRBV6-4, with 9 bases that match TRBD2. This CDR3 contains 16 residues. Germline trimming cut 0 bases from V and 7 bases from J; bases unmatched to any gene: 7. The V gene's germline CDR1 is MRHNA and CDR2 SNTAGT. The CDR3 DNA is TGTGCCAGCAGTGACTCACCGGGACTAGCCCAAAATGAGCAGTTCTTC. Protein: CASSDSPGLAQNEQFF.

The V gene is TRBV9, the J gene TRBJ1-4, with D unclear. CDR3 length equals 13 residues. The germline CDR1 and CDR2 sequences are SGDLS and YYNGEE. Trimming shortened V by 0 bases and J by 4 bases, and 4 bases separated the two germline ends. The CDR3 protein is CASSVGLNEKLFF. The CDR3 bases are TGTGCCAGCAGCGTAGGGCTTAATGAAAAACTGTTTTTT.

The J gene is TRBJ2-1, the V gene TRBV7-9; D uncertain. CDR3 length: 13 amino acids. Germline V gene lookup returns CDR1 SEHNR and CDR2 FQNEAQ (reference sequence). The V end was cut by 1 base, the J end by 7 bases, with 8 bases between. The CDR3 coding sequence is TGTGCCAGCAGCTTAGGGTGGGCTAATGAGCAGTTCTTC. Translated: CASSLGWANEQFF.

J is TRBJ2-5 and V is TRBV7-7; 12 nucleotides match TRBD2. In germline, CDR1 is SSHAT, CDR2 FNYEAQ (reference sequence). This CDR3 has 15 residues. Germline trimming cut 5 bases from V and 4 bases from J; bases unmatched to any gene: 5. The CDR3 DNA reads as TGTGCCAGCAGCCTCAGACTAGCGGGAGCAGAGACCCAGTACTTC. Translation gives CASSLRLAGAETQYF.

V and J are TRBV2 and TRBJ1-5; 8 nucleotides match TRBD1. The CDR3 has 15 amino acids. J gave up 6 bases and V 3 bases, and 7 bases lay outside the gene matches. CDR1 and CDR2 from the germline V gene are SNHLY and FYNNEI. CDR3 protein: CASSEGRGPGQPQHF. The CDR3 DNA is TGTGCCAGCAGTGAGGGCAGGGGGCCCGGTCAGCCCCAGCATTTT.

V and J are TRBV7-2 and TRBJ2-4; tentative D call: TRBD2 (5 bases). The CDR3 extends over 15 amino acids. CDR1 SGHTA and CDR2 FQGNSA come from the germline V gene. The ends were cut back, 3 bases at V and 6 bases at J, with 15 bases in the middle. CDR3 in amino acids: CASSFEGLVGNIQYF. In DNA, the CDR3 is TGTGCCAGCAGCTTCGAGGGATTAGTGGGAAACATTCAGTACTTC.

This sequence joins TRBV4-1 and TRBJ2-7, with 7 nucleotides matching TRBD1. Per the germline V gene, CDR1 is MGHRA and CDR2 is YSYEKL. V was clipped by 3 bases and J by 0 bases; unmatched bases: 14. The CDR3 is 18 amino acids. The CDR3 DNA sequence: TGCGCCAGCAGCCATGTTACCGGGACAGAGGCCAGCTCCTACGAGCAGTACTTC. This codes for CASSHVTGTEASSYEQYF.

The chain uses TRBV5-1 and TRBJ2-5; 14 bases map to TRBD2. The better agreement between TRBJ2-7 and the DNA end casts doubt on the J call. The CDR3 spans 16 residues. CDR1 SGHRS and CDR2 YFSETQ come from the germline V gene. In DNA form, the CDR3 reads TGCGCCAGCCCCGTGGGACTAGCGGGAGAGCTCTACGAGCAGTACTTC. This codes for CASPVGLAGELYEQYF.